Reported below is one T cell receptor beta chain. Germline V gene lookup returns CDR1 SGHRS and CDR2 YFSETQ. The V and J ends lost 7 bases and 2 bases, in that order; junction bases with no gene match: 7. The CDR3 consists of 14 residues. This record comes from a study of graft-versus-host responses after intestinal transplantation. TCRdb's table, derived via immunoSEQ multiplex PCR, lists solely in-frame clones and lacks some. The table includes approximately 70,000 clones, roughly 90% detected once. This receptor was taken from a human patient who received an intestinal transplant, so some T cells may come from the graft donor. This chain uses TRBV5-1 with TRBJ1-1; TRBD1 matches 8 bases. Here the sequenced sample was bone marrow, taken roughly 780 days after intestinal transplantation. The CDR3 is CASSTTGDNTEAFF. For the CDR3, the DNA is TGCGCCAGCTCGACGACAGGGGACAACACTGAAGCTTTCTTT.